The clone carrying this T cell receptor (beta chain) came up a few times. No antigen is known for it. TCRdb re-derived calls from the 5' RACE reads in MiXCR, one entry per CDR3 protein. Here the sample spans more than 100,000 distinct CDR3 sequences, roughly 11% being singletons. This sample was included in a study of CD8 T cells in ankylosing spondylitis. The study's findings and limits: Reports say disease-linked clones showed up significantly more in matched ankylosing spondylitis synovial fluid.

Trimming cost V 6 bases and J 5 bases, with 15 bases left between them. The germline gives CDR1 KGHSH, CDR2 LQKENI. This CDR3 is 14 amino acids long. The sequenced sample was blood, either unsorted or a sorted T cell fraction (not recorded which). The TCR was taken from a female donor with ankylosing spondylitis or in good health (not recorded which). The V gene is TRBV18, the J gene TRBJ2-3, with D possibly TRBD1 on 5 matching bases. The CDR3 DNA sequence: TGTGCCAGCTCGCCCACCTTGGGGCGAGATACGCAGTATTTT. This gives the protein CASSPTLGRDTQYF.